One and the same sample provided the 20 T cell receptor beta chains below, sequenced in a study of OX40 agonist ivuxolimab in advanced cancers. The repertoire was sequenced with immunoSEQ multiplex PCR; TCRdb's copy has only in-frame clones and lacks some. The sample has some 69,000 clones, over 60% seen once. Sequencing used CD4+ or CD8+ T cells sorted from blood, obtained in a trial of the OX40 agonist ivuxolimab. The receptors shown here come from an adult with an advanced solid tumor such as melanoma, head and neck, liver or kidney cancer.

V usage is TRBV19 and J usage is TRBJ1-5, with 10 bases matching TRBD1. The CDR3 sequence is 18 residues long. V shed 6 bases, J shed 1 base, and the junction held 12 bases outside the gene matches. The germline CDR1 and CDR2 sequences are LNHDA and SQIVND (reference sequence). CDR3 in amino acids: CASSKGQGTIKSNQPQHF. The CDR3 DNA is TGTGCCAGTAGCAAGGGACAGGGGACAATCAAAAGCAATCAGCCCCAGCATTTT. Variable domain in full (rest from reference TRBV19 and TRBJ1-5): DGGITQSPKYLFRKEGQNVTLSCEQNLNHDAMYWYRQDPGQGLRLIYYSQIVNDFQKGDIAEGYSVSREKKESFPLTVTSAQKNPTAFYLCASSKGQGTIKSNQPQHFGDGTRLSIL.

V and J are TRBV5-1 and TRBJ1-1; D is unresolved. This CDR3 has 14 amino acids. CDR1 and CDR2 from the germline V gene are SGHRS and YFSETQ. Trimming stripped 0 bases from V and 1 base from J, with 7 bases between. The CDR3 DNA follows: TGCGCCAGCAGCTTGGACAACAAGAACACTGAAGCTTTCTTT. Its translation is CASSLDNKNTEAFF.

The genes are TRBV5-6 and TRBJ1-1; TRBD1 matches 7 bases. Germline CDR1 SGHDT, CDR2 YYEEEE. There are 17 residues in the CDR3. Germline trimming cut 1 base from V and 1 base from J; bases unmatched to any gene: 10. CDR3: CASSLYTGAVRNTEAFF. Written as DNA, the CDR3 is TGTGCCAGCAGCTTGTATACAGGGGCCGTACGGAACACTGAAGCTTTCTTT.

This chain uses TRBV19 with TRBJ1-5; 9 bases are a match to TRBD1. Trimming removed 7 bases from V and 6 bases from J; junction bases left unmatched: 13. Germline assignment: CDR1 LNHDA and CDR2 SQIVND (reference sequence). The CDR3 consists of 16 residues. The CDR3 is CASTKMSGQGGQPQHF. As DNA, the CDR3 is TGTGCCAGTACCAAAATGTCGGGACAGGGTGGTCAGCCCCAGCATTTT.

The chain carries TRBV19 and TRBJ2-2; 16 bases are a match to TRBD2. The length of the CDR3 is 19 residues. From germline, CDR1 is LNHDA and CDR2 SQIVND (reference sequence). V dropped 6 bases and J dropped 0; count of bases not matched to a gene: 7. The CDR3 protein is CASRSGLAGGSANTGELFF. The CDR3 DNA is TGTGCCAGTAGGTCGGGACTAGCGGGGGGGTCCGCGAACACCGGGGAGCTGTTTTTT.

The CDR3 is CASSYSENQPQHF. CDR3 bases: TGTGCCAGTAGTTACAGCGAGAATCAGCCCCAGCATTTT. The chain recombines TRBV19 with TRBJ1-5, with D hard to call. This CDR3 region has 13 residues. CDR1 LNHDA and CDR2 SQIVND come from the germline V gene (reference sequence). With 5 bases removed from V and 4 bases from J, the gap between germline ends came to 9 bases.

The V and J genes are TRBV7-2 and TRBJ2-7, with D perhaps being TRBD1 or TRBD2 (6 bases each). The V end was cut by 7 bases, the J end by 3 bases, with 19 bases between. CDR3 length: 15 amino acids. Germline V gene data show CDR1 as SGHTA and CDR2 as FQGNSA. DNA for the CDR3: TGTGCCAGCACTTACAACGAGGGGGGCGACTACGAGCAGTACTTC. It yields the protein CASTYNEGGDYEQYF. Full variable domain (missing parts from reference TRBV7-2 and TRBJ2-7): GAGVSQSPSNKVTEKGKDVELRCDPISGHTALYWYRQSLGQGLEFLIYFQGNSAPDKSGLPSDRFSAERTGGSVSTLTIQRTQQEDSAVYLCASTYNEGGDYEQYFGPGTRLTVT.

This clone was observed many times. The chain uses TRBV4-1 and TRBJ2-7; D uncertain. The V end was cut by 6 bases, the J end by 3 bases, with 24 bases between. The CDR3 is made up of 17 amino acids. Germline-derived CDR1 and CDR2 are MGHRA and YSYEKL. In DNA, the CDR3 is TGCGCCAGCAGTACCTCAATATTGCAAAGGAGAATCTACGAGCAGTACTTC. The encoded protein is CASSTSILQRRIYEQYF.

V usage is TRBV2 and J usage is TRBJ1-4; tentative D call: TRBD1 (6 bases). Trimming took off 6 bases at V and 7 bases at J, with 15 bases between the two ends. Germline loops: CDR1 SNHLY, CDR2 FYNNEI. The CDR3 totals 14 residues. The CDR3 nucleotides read TGTGCCAGCAGAGACGCCGGGGGCCTTGAAAAACTGTTTTTT. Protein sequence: CASRDAGGLEKLFF.

CDR3 sequence (DNA): TGTGCCAGCACGACAGGGTCCGAAGGCTACACCTTC. It codes for CASTTGSEGYTF. This chain joins TRBV28 and TRBJ1-2, with 7 bases lining up with TRBD1. This CDR3 region has 12 residues. Germline assignment: CDR1 MDHEN and CDR2 SYDVKM. V shed 7 bases, J shed 8 bases, and the junction held 7 bases outside the gene matches.

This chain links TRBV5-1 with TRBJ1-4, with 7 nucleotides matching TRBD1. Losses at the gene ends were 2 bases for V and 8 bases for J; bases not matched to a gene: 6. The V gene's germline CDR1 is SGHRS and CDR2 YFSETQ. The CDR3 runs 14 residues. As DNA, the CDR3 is TGCGCCAGCAGCTTAGAAGGGGGCATGGAAAAACTGTTTTTT. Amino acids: CASSLEGGMEKLFF. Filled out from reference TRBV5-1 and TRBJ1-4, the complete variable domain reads KAGVTQTPRYLIKTRGQQVTLSCSPISGHRSVSWYQQTPGQGLQFLFEYFSETQRNKGNFPGRFSGRQFSNSRSEMNVSTLELGDSALYLCASSLEGGMEKLFFGSGTQLSVL.

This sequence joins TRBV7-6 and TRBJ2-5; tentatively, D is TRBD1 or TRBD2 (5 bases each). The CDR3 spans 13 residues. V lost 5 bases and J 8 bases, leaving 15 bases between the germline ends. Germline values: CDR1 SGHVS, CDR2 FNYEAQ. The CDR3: CASSLGRGETQYF. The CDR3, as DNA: TGTGCCAGCAGCCTAGGAAGGGGAGAAACCCAGTACTTC.

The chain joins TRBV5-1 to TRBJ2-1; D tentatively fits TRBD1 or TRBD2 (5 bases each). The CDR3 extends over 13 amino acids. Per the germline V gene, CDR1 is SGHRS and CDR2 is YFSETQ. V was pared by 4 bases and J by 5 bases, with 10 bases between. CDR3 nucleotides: TGCGCCAGCAGCCCGGGACGGAACAATGAGCAGTTCTTC. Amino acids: CASSPGRNNEQFF.

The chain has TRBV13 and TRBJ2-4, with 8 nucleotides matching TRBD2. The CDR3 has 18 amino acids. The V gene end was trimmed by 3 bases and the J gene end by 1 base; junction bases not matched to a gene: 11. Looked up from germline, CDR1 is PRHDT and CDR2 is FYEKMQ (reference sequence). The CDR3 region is CASSLGSGKIGAKNIQYF. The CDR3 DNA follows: TGTGCCAGCAGCTTGGGTAGCGGGAAGATTGGGGCCAAAAACATTCAGTACTTC. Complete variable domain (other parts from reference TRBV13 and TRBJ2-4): AAGVIQSPRHLIKEKRETATLKCYPIPRHDTVYWYQQGPGQDPQFLISFYEKMQSDKGSIPDRFSAQQFSDYHSELNMSSLELGDSALYFCASSLGSGKIGAKNIQYFGAGTRLSVL.

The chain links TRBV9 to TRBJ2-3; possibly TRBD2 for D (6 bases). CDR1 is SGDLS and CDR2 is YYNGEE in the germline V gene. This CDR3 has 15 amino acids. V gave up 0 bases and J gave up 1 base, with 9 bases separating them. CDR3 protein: CASSVAQRGTDTQYF. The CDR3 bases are TGTGCCAGCAGCGTAGCCCAGCGGGGCACAGATACGCAGTATTTT.

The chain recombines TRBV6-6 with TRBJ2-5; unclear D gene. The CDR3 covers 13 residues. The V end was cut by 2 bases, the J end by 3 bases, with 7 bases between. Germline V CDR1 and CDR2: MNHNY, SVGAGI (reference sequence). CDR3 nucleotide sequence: TGTGCCAGCAGTTACGGTGGGAAAGAGACCCAGTACTTC. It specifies CASSYGGKETQYF.

CDR3 DNA sequence: TGTGCCAGCAGTTCCAAGGTCTATGGCTACACCTTC. It specifies CASSSKVYGYTF. The rearrangement uses TRBV28 and TRBJ1-2; no definite D call. Between the trimmed V and J ends, which lost 4 bases and 4 bases, there was a span of 7 bases. Germline V gene data show CDR1 as MDHEN and CDR2 as SYDVKM. The CDR3 length is 12 residues.

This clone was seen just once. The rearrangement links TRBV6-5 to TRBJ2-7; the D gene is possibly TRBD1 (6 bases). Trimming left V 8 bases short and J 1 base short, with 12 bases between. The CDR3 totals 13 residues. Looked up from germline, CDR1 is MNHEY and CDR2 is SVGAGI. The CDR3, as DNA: TGTGCCAGCTCCGGGACACCGTCCTACGAGCAGTACTTC. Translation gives CASSGTPSYEQYF.

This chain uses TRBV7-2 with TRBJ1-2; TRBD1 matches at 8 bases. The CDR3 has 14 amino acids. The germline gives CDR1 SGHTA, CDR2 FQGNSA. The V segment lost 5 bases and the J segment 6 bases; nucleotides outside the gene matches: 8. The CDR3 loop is CASSPTRQGNGYTF. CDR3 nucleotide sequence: TGTGCCAGCAGCCCTACTCGACAGGGGAATGGCTACACCTTC.

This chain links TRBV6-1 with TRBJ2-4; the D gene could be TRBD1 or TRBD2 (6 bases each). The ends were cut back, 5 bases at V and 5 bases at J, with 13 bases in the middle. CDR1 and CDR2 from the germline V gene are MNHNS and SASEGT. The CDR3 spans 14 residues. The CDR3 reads CASSRGGKENIQYF. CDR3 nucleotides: TGTGCCAGCAGTCGAGGGGGGAAAGAAAACATTCAGTACTTC.